This T cell receptor beta chain was identified in a study of technical replicates of blood from a few donors. Clones were sequenced by immunoSEQ multiplex PCR, and TCRdb holds only the in-frame ones, with some missing. The sample carries some 57,000 clones, 97% recorded once. Germline values: CDR1 SGHNT, CDR2 YENEEA. V was shortened by 5 bases and J by 5 bases, with 11 bases between the two germline ends. The CDR3 is 13 amino acids. This sequence joins TRBV11-3 and TRBJ2-3, with D tentatively TRBD2 (5 bases). The clonotype was recovered from a human donor in good health. Sequencing input: T cells isolated from PBMCs. DNA for the CDR3: TGTGCCAGCAGCCTGGTGAGCGGAGATACGCAGTATTTT. Its protein is CASSLVSGDTQYF.